Listed below are T cell receptor beta chains from one sample, sequenced in a study of identical twins. TCRdb recomputed calls from the 5' RACE reads with MiXCR, one row per CDR3 protein. The table has fewer than 450,000 distinct CDR3 sequences, approximately 10% seen once. Sequences were obtained from naive T cells sorted from blood. These receptors originate from a woman in her forties or fifties in good health. Each CDR3 is given without its conserved first and last residue. A D gene is named only where the DNA matches it firmly.

cdr3_length | v_call | d_call | cdr3_aa
16 | TRBV29-1 | TRBD1 | SVAQWTGALSGANVLT
8 | TRBV29-1 | - | SVDWETQY
16 | TRBV11-3 | TRBD1 | ASSLGKWGQRSNYEQF
13 | TRBV7-8 | - | ASSLVEGPAGEPF
13 | TRBV27 | TRBD2 | ASSLSSGGYNEQF
10 | TRBV12-3/TRBV12-4 | - | ASSGLFNEQF
9 | TRBV29-1 | - | SVGGELRAF
14 | TRBV10-2 | TRBD2 | ASSSGDLDHSYEQY
12 | TRBV2 | - | ASSEGYPADTQY
15 | TRBV12-3/TRBV12-4 | TRBD1 | ASRPGGASSGANVLT
16 | TRBV6-2/TRBV6-3 | TRBD2 | ASTRLAGGPKSADTQY
12 | TRBV7-8 | - | AASNNGAYNEQF
13 | TRBV10-3 | TRBD1 | ATVQGAGSNSPLH
12 | TRBV10-3 | TRBD2 | AIGGLAGSEAQY
10 | TRBV25-1 | - | ASSEGGTEAF
11 | TRBV7-9 | - | ASSPANTGELF
11 | TRBV6-6 | - | ASSPYNTGELF
13 | TRBV7-2 | TRBD2 | ASSPGLAMGGELF
13 | TRBV5-1 | - | ASSLLWEGNEKLF
10 | TRBV2 | TRBD1 | AGGQENTEAF
13 | TRBV7-2 | - | ASSQRHLGSYEQY
11 | TRBV5-1 | - | ASSLVPDNEQF
13 | TRBV12-3/TRBV12-4 | - | ASRPRIFSGNTIY
12 | TRBV20-1 | - | SARDGASVNEQF
13 | TRBV24-1 | - | ATSEGHSSYNEHF
11 | TRBV6-6 | - | ASSYGRGYGYT
13 | TRBV5-1 | TRBD1 | ASSLSGTGRSPLH
12 | TRBV7-9 | TRBD1 | ASSFGTGIYEQY
11 | TRBV7-8 | - | ASSYRSYNEQF
15 | TRBV11-2 | TRBD2 | ASSSYTGTRVSWELF
14 | TRBV4-1 | - | ASSPQAGLAKNIQY
19 | TRBV5-1 | TRBD2 | ASSLAPRTSGSVGSYNEQF
16 | TRBV14 | TRBD1 | ASRSTGGAMGATDTQY
12 | TRBV20-1 | - | SAPRVRDYNEQF
14 | TRBV7-9 | - | ASSLGGGPVADTQY
10 | TRBV11-2 | - | ASSFDLDTQY
10 | TRBV6-5 | - | ATSRGEETQY
15 | TRBV12-3/TRBV12-4 | TRBD2 | ASSGYGRARSYNEQF
14 | TRBV4-1 | TRBD2 | ASSQVRAGTSGPQF
14 | TRBV20-1 | - | SARDADGGRSEKLF
12 | TRBV5-1 | - | ATQVAGLSNEQF
12 | TRBV20-1 | - | SARDSGNTGELF